This T cell receptor beta chain is drawn from a study of T cell responses to AZD1222 COVID-19 vaccine. V gave up 5 bases and J gave up 8 bases, with 16 bases separating them. This CDR3 is built from 14 residues. CDR1 SEHNR and CDR2 FQNEAQ come from the germline V gene (reference sequence). Assay used: immunoSEQ multiplex PCR; TCRdb lists only in-frame clones, some missing. Of about 100,000 clones listed, around nine tenths are singletons. This material consisted of peripheral blood, taken on day 0 of AZD1222 vaccination. The V gene is TRBV7-9, the J gene TRBJ2-1; D not certain. The receptor was isolated from an adult in good health. CDR3 amino acids: CASSRNDRRDEQFF. In nucleotides, the CDR3 is TGTGCCAGCAGCCGAAACGACCGAAGAGATGAGCAGTTCTTC.